Listed below are T cell receptor beta chains from one sample, sequenced in a study of CD4 T cells in relation to SARS-CoV-2 and coronaviruses. These receptors have no identified antigens. Assay used: immunoSEQ multiplex PCR; TCRdb lists only in-frame clones, some missing. The sample consists of around 16,000 clones, over 80% of them appearing once. Sequencing input: CD4+ T cells from PBMCs, cultured in vitro. The receptors stem from a human donor in good health. Each CDR3 is given with its conserved first and last residue. A D gene is named only where the DNA matches it firmly. Part of the rows lack a size; the others show once, few, many or a class for expanded clones.

CDR3aa,CDR3nt,d_gene,abundance,v_gene,j_gene
CAISDPPGAEAFF,TGTGCCATCAGTGACCCTCCGGGGGCCGAAGCTTTCTTT,.,.,TRBV10-3,TRBJ1-1
CASLDPWGTDTQYF,TGTGCCAGCCTTGATCCATGGGGTACAGATACGCAGTATTTT,.,.,TRBV6-5,TRBJ2-3
CATRQGFYSNQPQHF,TGTGCCACACGCCAGGGTTTTTATAGCAATCAGCCCCAGCATTTT,.,.,TRBV19,TRBJ1-5
CASSRRQGSTFGANVLTF,TGTGCCAGCAGCCGCAGACAGGGATCAACGTTTGGGGCCAACGTCCTGACTTTC,TRBD1,.,TRBV28,TRBJ2-6
CASSPTDFNEQFF,TGTGCCAGCAGTCCAACCGACTTCAATGAGCAGTTCTTC,.,few,TRBV6-4,TRBJ2-1
CASSLLASGSRNTQYF,TGTGCCAGCAGTTTATTGGCTAGCGGGAGTCGAAATACGCAGTATTTT,TRBD2,.,TRBV28,TRBJ2-3
CASSIGDTLYQPQHF,TGTGCCAGTAGTATAGGGGACACCCTATATCAGCCCCAGCATTTT,.,few,TRBV19,TRBJ1-5
CASSQVNRVVGTGELFF,TGCGCCAGCAGCCAAGTAAACAGGGTGGTGGGCACCGGGGAGCTGTTTTTT,.,once,TRBV4-1,TRBJ2-2
CASSLLGGRSGELFF,TGTGCCAGCAGCTTACTCGGGGGTAGATCCGGGGAGCTGTTTTTT,.,.,TRBV11-2,TRBJ2-2
CASSYKASSGANVLTF,TGTGCCAGCAGTTATAAAGCAAGCTCTGGGGCCAACGTCCTGACTTTC,.,.,TRBV6-5,TRBJ2-6
CASSLAQGSRQFF,TGTGCCAGCAGCTTAGCGCAGGGATCAAGGCAGTTCTTC,.,.,TRBV7-6,TRBJ2-1
CASSPRFSGSLNEQFF,TGTGCCAGCAGCCCCCGGTTCTCGGGAAGTCTCAATGAGCAGTTCTTC,.,.,TRBV7-3,TRBJ2-1
CASSSGTGNTGELFF,TGTGCCAGCAGTTCGGGGACAGGAAACACCGGGGAGCTGTTTTTT,TRBD1,.,TRBV6-2/TRBV6-3,TRBJ2-2
CASGLGGSWGTQYF,TGTGCTAGTGGTTTAGGAGGTTCGTGGGGGACCCAGTACTTC,.,.,TRBV12-5,TRBJ2-5
CAGHEQGLPLSF,TGTGCCGGGCACGAGCAGGGGCTACCTCTCTCCTTC,.,once,TRBV2,TRBJ1-2
CAWTPGLVGEQYF,TGTGCCTGGACTCCGGGACTAGTGGGCGAGCAGTACTTC,TRBD2,.,TRBV30,TRBJ2-7
CAWSGQGARTGELFF,TGTGCCTGGAGTGGACAGGGGGCTCGAACCGGGGAGCTGTTTTTT,TRBD1,.,TRBV30,TRBJ2-2
CASSYRGLFYGYTF,TGTGCCAGCAGTTACCGGGGGCTGTTTTATGGCTACACCTTC,.,.,TRBV6-6,TRBJ1-2
CASSLGGQGTYEQYF,TGTGCCAGCAGCCTCGGAGGACAGGGGACTTACGAGCAGTACTTC,TRBD1,.,TRBV14,TRBJ2-7
CATLGQGGTGELFF,TGTGCCACCCTGGGACAGGGGGGCACCGGGGAGCTGTTTTTT,TRBD1,.,TRBV24-1,TRBJ2-2
CASSLDGTGNQPQHF,TGTGCCAGCAGCTTAGATGGGACGGGAAATCAGCCCCAGCATTTT,.,.,TRBV11-3,TRBJ1-5
CASSLAPGQAEKLFF,TGTGCCAGCAGCTTGGCCCCAGGGCAGGCCGAAAAACTGTTTTTT,.,.,TRBV5-6,TRBJ1-4
CASSWGQGSTDTQYF,TGTGCCAGCAGCTGGGGACAGGGCTCGACAGATACGCAGTATTTT,TRBD1,.,TRBV5-6,TRBJ2-3
CASSDRQGWNQPQHF,TGTGCCAGCAGTGACCGACAGGGTTGGAATCAGCCCCAGCATTTT,TRBD1,.,TRBV6-2/TRBV6-3,TRBJ1-5
CASSTGHQETQYF,TGTGCCAGCAGCACGGGACACCAAGAGACCCAGTACTTC,.,once,TRBV7-9,TRBJ2-5
CAISEFVGQGNQPQHF,TGTGCCATCAGTGAATTTGTGGGACAGGGCAATCAGCCCCAGCATTTT,TRBD1,.,TRBV10-3,TRBJ1-5
CAWSARPGLAVYNEQFF,TGTGCCTGGAGTGCCCGACCGGGACTAGCTGTATACAATGAGCAGTTCTTC,TRBD2,.,TRBV30,TRBJ2-1
CASSLGLLGSPDTQYF,TGTGCCAGCAGCTTAGGTTTATTGGGGAGCCCAGATACGCAGTATTTT,.,.,TRBV13,TRBJ2-3
CASSQGYSNEQFF,TGTGCCAGCAGTCAGGGGTATTCCAATGAGCAGTTCTTC,.,.,TRBV12-3/TRBV12-4,TRBJ2-1
CASSTITLGSYNEQFF,TGTGCCAGCAGCACAATTACCCTAGGCTCCTACAATGAGCAGTTCTTC,.,.,TRBV11-2,TRBJ2-1
CAWSVLETQYF,TGTGCCTGGAGTGTACTAGAGACCCAGTACTTC,.,.,TRBV30,TRBJ2-5